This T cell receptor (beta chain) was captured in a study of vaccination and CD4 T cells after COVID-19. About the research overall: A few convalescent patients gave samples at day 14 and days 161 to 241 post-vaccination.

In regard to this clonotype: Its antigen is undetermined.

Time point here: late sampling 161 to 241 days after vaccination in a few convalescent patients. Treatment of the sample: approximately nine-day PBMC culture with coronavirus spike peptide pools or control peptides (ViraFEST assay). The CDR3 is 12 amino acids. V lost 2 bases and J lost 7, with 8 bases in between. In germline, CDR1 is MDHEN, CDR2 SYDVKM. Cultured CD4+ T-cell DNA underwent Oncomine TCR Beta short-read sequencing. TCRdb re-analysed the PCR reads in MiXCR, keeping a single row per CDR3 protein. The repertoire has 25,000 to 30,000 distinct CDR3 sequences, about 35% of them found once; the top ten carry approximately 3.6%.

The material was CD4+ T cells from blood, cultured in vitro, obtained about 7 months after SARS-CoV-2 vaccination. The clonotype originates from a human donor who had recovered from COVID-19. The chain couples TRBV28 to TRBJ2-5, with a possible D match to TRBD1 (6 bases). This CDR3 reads CASSLGGGTQYF. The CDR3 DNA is TGTGCCAGCAGTTTAGGGGGCGGGACCCAGTACTTC.